Following are 18 T cell receptor beta chains from one sample sequenced in a study of blood T cells in healthy people across ages. The authors ran a second PCR of about 6 to 11 cycles using a sample-barcoded 5' primer and a J-beta primer mix. One entry per CDR3 protein results from TCRdb running MiXCR on the 5' RACE reads. The sample yields 1.5 million or so distinct CDR3 sequences, approximately 43% seen once. The material sequenced was blood. All receptors come from a woman aged 18-35 years in good health.

The chain has TRBV27 and TRBJ2-7; the D is unclear. Gene TRBJ2-5 matches the end of the DNA better, so the J call may be wrong. This CDR3 has 14 residues. Germline V gene lookup returns CDR1 MNHEY and CDR2 SMNVEV (reference sequence). The CDR3 region has the DNA TGTGCCAGCAGTTCCCGGGCCGTGGGAGAGACCCAGTACTTC. It is translated as CASSSRAVGETQYF.

J is TRBJ1-5 and V is TRBV6-5; the D is unclear. Germline V gene lookup returns CDR1 MNHEY and CDR2 SVGAGI. V was cut by 2 bases and J by 0 bases, with 8 bases left in between. This CDR3 region has 15 residues. CDR3 DNA sequence: TGTGCCAGCAGTTACGGCCGACCTAGCAATCAGCCCCAGCATTTT. Protein: CASSYGRPSNQPQHF.

The rearrangement links TRBV29-1 to TRBJ2-5; D may be TRBD1 or TRBD2 (5 bases each). V lost 6 bases, J lost 1 base, and 15 bases lay in between. The CDR3 is 14 residues long. The germline V gene has CDR1 SQVTM and CDR2 ANQGSEA. The DNA for the CDR3 is TGCAGCGTGGGATGGGTAGGGACCCAAGAGACCCAGTACTTC. Translation: CSVGWVGTQETQYF.

A few counts support this clonotype. The chain combines TRBV28 with TRBJ2-3; TRBD1 might be the D (5 bases). The CDR3 length is 17 residues. CDR1 and CDR2 (germline): MDHEN, SYDVKM. V was trimmed by 7 bases and J by 5 bases, leaving 25 bases between them. CDR3 region: CASTQRGRLGERDTQYF. CDR3 DNA: TGTGCCAGCACTCAAAGGGGTCGACTCGGCGAAAGAGATACGCAGTATTTT.

This chain uses TRBV15 with TRBJ1-6; D is unclear. This CDR3 has 13 residues. Looked up from germline, CDR1 is LNHNV and CDR2 is YYDKDF (reference sequence). V was trimmed by 0 bases and J by 10 bases, leaving 7 bases between them. CDR3 sequence: CATSRDRESPLHF. The CDR3 DNA follows: TGTGCCACCAGCAGAGATAGGGAGTCACCCCTCCACTTT.

This sequence joins TRBV6-2 or TRBV6-3 and TRBJ2-3; D perhaps matches TRBD1 (6 bases). V lost 7 bases to trimming and J lost 2 bases, with 16 bases between them. This CDR3 spans 15 amino acids. In germline, CDR1 is MNHEY, CDR2 SVGEGT. CDR3: CASKRAGAFTDTQYF. The CDR3 nucleotides read TGTGCCAGCAAACGGGCAGGGGCGTTCACAGATACGCAGTATTTT.

The J gene is TRBJ2-3, the V gene TRBV12-3 or TRBV12-4; a weak D match, TRBD2 (7 bases). Trimming removed 5 bases at V and 4 bases at J, with 16 bases between. There are 15 residues in the CDR3. The CDR3 here is CASSPLGGRADTQYF. CDR3 DNA sequence: TGTGCCAGCAGTCCACTGGGGGGGCGGGCAGATACGCAGTATTTT.

This chain links TRBV7-2 with TRBJ2-1; the match to TRBD2 covers 10 bases. Looked up from germline, CDR1 is SGHTA and CDR2 is FQGNSA. This CDR3 region has 15 residues. Trimming took 7 bases from V and 6 from J; bases not matched to a gene: 9. Written as DNA, the CDR3 is TGTGCCAGCATCTTGAGCGGGGGGGGTGTCAATGAGCAGTTCTTC. Translation: CASILSGGGVNEQFF.

J is TRBJ1-2 and V is TRBV5-6; D is unresolved. The length of the CDR3 is 14 residues. Germline CDR1 SGHDT, CDR2 YYEEEE. V lost 0 bases, J lost 2 bases, and 8 bases lay in between. The chain's CDR3 is CASSLGHKNYGYTF. DNA for the CDR3: TGTGCCAGCAGCTTGGGACATAAAAACTATGGCTACACCTTC.

Only a few counts were recorded for this clonotype. The rearrangement uses TRBV6-5 and TRBJ2-5, with a tentative D call TRBD2 (6 bases). Trimming removed 4 bases from V and 11 bases from J, with 20 bases in between. Germline V CDR1 and CDR2: MNHEY, SVGAGI. The CDR3 has 14 residues. This CDR3 reads CASSSLTGTREQYF. CDR3 nucleotide sequence: TGTGCCAGCAGTTCTTTAACCGGTACTCGGGAGCAGTACTTC.

The chain is built from TRBV2 and TRBJ1-2; 8 bases match TRBD1. V was pared by 2 bases and J by 1 base, with 6 bases of the junction left unmatched. Germline assignment: CDR1 SNHLY and CDR2 FYNNEI. There are 16 residues in the CDR3. The chain's CDR3 is CASSETGQADNYGYTF. CDR3 nucleotide sequence: TGTGCCAGCAGTGAAACGGGACAGGCAGATAACTATGGCTACACCTTC.

This sequence joins TRBV7-2 and TRBJ1-1; a weak D match, TRBD1 (5 bases). This CDR3 spans 15 amino acids. Trimming cost V 0 bases and J 1 base, with 9 bases left between them. In germline, CDR1 is SGHTA, CDR2 FQGNSA. The chain's CDR3 is CASSLALGGNTEAFF. The CDR3 DNA is TGTGCCAGCAGCTTAGCTCTGGGGGGGAACACTGAAGCTTTCTTT.

This clonotype came up many times. CDR3 residues: CASSPGGVPNYGYTF. The CDR3 region has the DNA TGTGCCAGCAGCCCGGGCGGGGTCCCTAACTATGGCTACACCTTC. This rearrangement joins TRBV11-2 to TRBJ1-2, with D unclear. The CDR3 spans 15 residues. The germline gives CDR1 SGHAT, CDR2 FQNNGV. Trimming pared 5 bases from V and 0 bases from J, leaving 13 bases between.

This clonotype was seen only a few times. The chain employs TRBV5-1 and TRBJ2-7; TRBD2 matches at 7 bases. CDR1 SGHRS and CDR2 YFSETQ come from the germline V gene. CDR3 length: 14 amino acids. The V gene end was trimmed by 4 bases and the J gene end by 4 bases; junction bases not matched to a gene: 8. The CDR3 here is CASSVSGGVYEQYF. In nucleotides, the CDR3 is TGCGCCAGCAGCGTGTCGGGGGGAGTTTACGAGCAGTACTTC.

The chain links TRBV5-6 to TRBJ2-5; 9 bases map to TRBD2. CDR3 size: 15 residues. V lost 5 bases, J lost 11 bases, and 16 bases stayed unmatched. Germline-derived CDR1 and CDR2 are SGHDT and YYEEEE. The CDR3 protein is CASSFTGLAWNEQYF. The CDR3 coding sequence is TGTGCCAGCAGTTTCACGGGACTAGCATGGAATGAGCAGTACTTC.

This clonotype has a handful of counts. V gene TRBV28 combines with J gene TRBJ2-1; D is undetermined. CDR1 is MDHEN and CDR2 is SYDVKM in the germline V gene. The CDR3 runs 14 residues. Deletions cut 2 bases from V and 8 bases from J, with 13 bases between. The CDR3 region has the DNA TGTGCCAGCAGTTTAACTACCCCGCCAGATGAGCAGTTCTTC. Protein product: CASSLTTPPDEQFF.

The chain couples TRBV9 to TRBJ2-3; possible D gene TRBD2, 6 bases. V lost 4 bases to trimming and J lost 0 bases, with 12 bases between them. The CDR3 totals 15 residues. Germline CDR1 and CDR2: SGDLS and YYNGEE. The CDR3: CASSWDRESTDTQYF. The CDR3 DNA reads as TGTGCCAGCAGCTGGGACCGGGAGAGCACAGATACGCAGTATTTT. Supplemented by reference TRBV9 and TRBJ2-3, the full variable domain reads DSGVTQTPKHLITATGQRVTLRCSPRSGDLSVYWYQQSLDQGLQFLIQYYNGEERAKGNILERFSAQQFPDLHSELNLSSLELGDSALYFCASSWDRESTDTQYFGPGTRLTVL.

This clonotype was seen a few times. This chain uses TRBV12-3 or TRBV12-4 with TRBJ2-3; 9 bases are shared with TRBD2. The CDR3 is made up of 14 amino acids. V dropped 8 bases and J dropped 1; count of bases not matched to a gene: 4. The CDR3 DNA sequence: TGTGCCAGCCATAGCGGGGGCGGCACAGATACGCAGTATTTT. This translates into CASHSGGGTDTQYF.